Below, 29 T cell receptor beta chains from the same sample are listed, as sequenced in a study of T-cell memory formation after mild COVID-19 (dated by TCRdb to about 2021). The protocol used for the library was 5' RACE. Sequencer: Illumina NovaSeq 6000. The public reads were reprocessed in TCRdb via fastp at Q25 and MiXCR, keeping in-frame beta chains. Rows matching on CDR3 protein sequence are summarized as one entry with the most common DNA and genes. The table for this sample lists 300,000 to 400,000 distinct CDR3 sequences; 25% to 30% of them were counted only once. Of the sample, about 13% is held by the ten largest clones. The specimen was PBMCs or a T cell subset sorted from them (not recorded which). These receptors were collected from an adult woman who had mild COVID-19 (a few samples of this study predate the infection). The sample titles of this study are shuffled in the database, so cell type and time point are left out; the donor was told from shared clones.

This rearrangement joins TRBV5-1 to TRBJ1-2; D gene ambiguous. V lost 3 bases to trimming and J lost 8 bases, with 17 bases between them. The CDR3 runs 14 residues. Germline V CDR1 and CDR2: SGHRS, YFSETQ. CDR3 DNA sequence: TGCGCCAGCAGCTCTAGACTGTCCCCCGGCGGCTACACCTTC. It is translated as CASSSRLSPGGYTF.

The chain has TRBV5-6 and TRBJ2-1; 11 bases map to TRBD2. This CDR3 is 16 amino acids long. Trimming took 1 base from V and 4 from J; bases not matched to a gene: 4. Germline V gene lookup returns CDR1 SGHDT and CDR2 YYEEEE. CDR3 sequence: CASSLTSGSGYNEQFF. CDR3 sequence (DNA): TGTGCCAGCAGCTTGACTAGCGGGAGTGGATACAATGAGCAGTTCTTC.

The CDR3 DNA follows: TGCGCCAGCAGTCCACCGATAGGGGGGCCGGATGAGCAGTACTTC. Translation gives CASSPPIGGPDEQYF. The J gene is TRBJ2-7, the V gene TRBV5-1, with D perhaps matching TRBD1 or TRBD2 (6 bases each). Germline V gives CDR1 SGHRS, CDR2 YFSETQ. The CDR3 is 15 amino acids. The V and J ends lost 5 bases and 7 bases respectively, with 22 bases between them.

This clonotype has only a few counts. This chain joins TRBV20-1 and TRBJ2-7, with D maybe TRBD1 (6 bases). The CDR3 has 13 residues. Germline V CDR1 and CDR2: DFQATT, SNEGSKA (reference sequence). V was shortened by 6 bases and J by 2 bases, with 14 bases between the two germline ends. CDR3 nucleotides: TGCAGTGCCGAAGGGGACAAGGCCTACGAGCAGTACTTC. This gives the protein CSAEGDKAYEQYF.

The chain joins TRBV29-1 to TRBJ2-3; the D gene is possibly TRBD2 (6 bases). V was pared by 6 bases and J by 3 bases, with 16 bases between. Germline V CDR1 and CDR2: SQVTM, ANQGSEA. The CDR3 is 14 residues long. In DNA form, the CDR3 reads TGCAGCGTCGGCCCGGGGGACCATACAGATACGCAGTATTTT. This translates into CSVGPGDHTDTQYF.

The chain combines TRBV6-5 with TRBJ2-7, with unresolved D. This CDR3 has 11 residues. CDR1 is MNHEY, CDR2 SVGAGI, per germline. V was cut by 10 bases and J by 3 bases, with 10 bases left in between. The CDR3 reads CATSDHYEQYF. For the CDR3, the DNA is TGTGCCACGTCGGACCACTACGAGCAGTACTTC.

J is TRBJ1-2 and V is TRBV6-6; TRBD1 matches 10 bases. The V and J ends lost 7 bases and 5 bases, in that order; junction bases with no gene match: 10. The CDR3 contains 15 residues. Germline assignment: CDR1 MNHNY and CDR2 SVGAGI (reference sequence). The CDR3 sequence: CASNRDRGSGYGYTF. The CDR3 DNA reads as TGTGCCAGCAACCGGGACAGGGGCTCGGGGTATGGCTACACCTTC.

The chain carries TRBV5-5 and TRBJ2-2; no firm D call. V was cut by 1 base and J by 3 bases, with 10 bases left in between. The germline CDR1 and CDR2 sequences are SGHKS and YYEKEE (reference sequence). This CDR3 is built from 15 residues. The CDR3 DNA reads TGTGCCAGCAGCTTGTTACGCAGTCACACCGGGGAGCTGTTTTTT. Translated, it gives CASSLLRSHTGELFF. The variable domain in full, with the rest retrieved from reference TRBV5-5 and TRBJ2-2, is DAGVTQSPTHLIKTRGQQVTLRCSPISGHKSVSWYQQVLGQGPQFIFQYYEKEERGRGNFPDRFSARQFPNYSSELNVNALLLGDSALYLCASSLLRSHTGELFFGEGSRLTVL.

The rearrangement uses TRBV10-2 and TRBJ2-3, with 8 bases matching TRBD1. The ends lost 7 bases at V and 1 base at J; junction bases unmatched: 4. The CDR3 is 14 residues long. Germline values: CDR1 WSHSY, CDR2 SAAADI. The CDR3 protein is CASTATGGTDTQYF. The CDR3 nucleotides are TGCGCCAGCACGGCGACAGGGGGCACAGATACGCAGTATTTT.

The CDR3 spells CATSDGVFGTQYF. The CDR3 bases are TGTGCCACCAGTGATGGGGTCTTCGGGACCCAGTACTTC. The chain joins TRBV24-1 to TRBJ2-5; no definite D call. CDR3 length: 13 residues. Germline V CDR1 and CDR2: KGHDR, SFDVKD. V was cut by 3 bases and J by 7 bases, with 11 bases left in between.

This clonotype was observed a handful of times. The chain joins TRBV7-9 to TRBJ2-5; D is ambiguous. Looked up from germline, CDR1 is SEHNR and CDR2 is FQNEAQ (reference sequence). The CDR3 has 14 amino acids. V lost 1 base and J lost 4, with 10 bases in between. DNA for the CDR3: TGTGCCAGCAGCTTAGGGGGTTTAAGAGAGACCCAGTACTTC. It specifies CASSLGGLRETQYF.

The chain has TRBV3-1 and TRBJ2-7; a weak D match, TRBD1 (5 bases). This CDR3 region has 15 residues. Germline V lookup: CDR1 LGHDT, CDR2 YNNKEL (reference sequence). The V gene lost 0 bases and the J gene lost 6 bases, with 15 bases spanning the gap. CDR3 sequence: CASSQDGHPGSEQYF. The CDR3 nucleotides read TGTGCCAGCAGCCAAGATGGACATCCCGGCAGCGAGCAGTACTTC.

This clonotype was found a few times. The rearrangement links TRBV20-1 to TRBJ2-7, with TRBD2 as a possible D gene (6 bases). The CDR3 loop spans 13 amino acids. V dropped 1 base and J dropped 4 bases, with 11 bases sitting between them. Germline-derived CDR1 and CDR2 are DFQATT and SNEGSKA (reference sequence). CDR3 residues: CSARAGVDYEQYF. CDR3 DNA sequence: TGCAGTGCTAGAGCGGGGGTTGATTACGAGCAGTACTTC.

This clonotype has more than one count but fewer than ten. The chain links TRBV6-1 to TRBJ2-7, with a possible D match to TRBD1 (5 bases). Germline CDR1 and CDR2: MNHNS and SASEGT. Between the trimmed V and J ends, which lost 3 bases and 1 base, there was a span of 10 bases. CDR3 length equals 14 residues. DNA of the CDR3: TGTGCCAGCAGTGACCAGGACAATTCCTACGAGCAGTACTTC. It encodes CASSDQDNSYEQYF.

The gene calls are TRBV29-1 and TRBJ1-4, with D possibly being TRBD1 (6 bases). V lost 2 bases and J lost 4, with 11 bases in between. The CDR3 is made up of 14 amino acids. CDR1 is SQVTM, CDR2 ANQGSEA, per germline. CDR3 loop: CSVEPRGLNEKLFF. DNA of the CDR3: TGCAGCGTTGAACCCCGGGGGCTTAATGAAAAACTGTTTTTT.

The chain links TRBV5-1 to TRBJ2-1; 8 nucleotides line up with TRBD1. V shed 4 bases and J 8 bases; nucleotides not matched to a gene: 14. From germline, CDR1 is SGHRS and CDR2 YFSETQ. This CDR3 is 16 amino acids long. In DNA, the CDR3 is TGCGCCAGCAGCCCAGGGGACAGGCCACCTGGGGATGAGCAGTTCTTC. Protein sequence: CASSPGDRPPGDEQFF.

The V and J genes are TRBV27 and TRBJ1-5, with a possible D match to TRBD1 (5 bases). The V end lost 2 bases, the J end lost 5 bases, and 7 bases lay between the germline ends. CDR1 is MNHEY, CDR2 SMNVEV, per germline (reference sequence). The length of the CDR3 is 13 residues. CDR3 nucleotide sequence: TGTGCCAGCAGTTTACAGGGAGATCAGCCCCAGCATTTT. Amino acid sequence: CASSLQGDQPQHF.

This chain joins TRBV6-5 and TRBJ1-1; 7 nucleotides line up with TRBD1. This CDR3 contains 14 residues. V lost 8 bases to trimming and J lost 4 bases; unmatched junction nucleotides: 10. Germline loops: CDR1 MNHEY, CDR2 SVGAGI. As DNA, the CDR3 is TGTGCCAGCCAGAAATCCGCAGGGGGCACTGAAGCTTTCTTT. This codes for CASQKSAGGTEAFF.

This clonotype occurred a few times. The chain carries TRBV4-2 and TRBJ2-3; D not resolved. CDR1 is LGHNA and CDR2 is YNFKEQ in the germline V gene. With 3 bases removed from V and 6 bases from J, the gap between germline ends came to 13 bases. The CDR3 runs to 14 residues. CDR3 sequence (DNA): TGTGCCAGCAGCCATGCCCACTCGAGCGATACGCAGTATTTT. Encoded protein: CASSHAHSSDTQYF.

Only a few counts were recorded for this clonotype. The rearrangement joins TRBV18 to TRBJ2-7; D unclear. Trimming took 0 bases from V and 7 from J, leaving 10 bases between them. The germline V gene encodes CDR1 KGHSH and CDR2 LQKENI. The CDR3 runs 13 residues. CDR3 protein: CASSPPGFFEQYF. CDR3 in DNA: TGTGCCAGCTCACCACCGGGGTTTTTTGAGCAGTACTTC.

This clonotype turned up a few times. This chain uses TRBV10-3 with TRBJ1-1; no reliable D call. The V gene's germline CDR1 is ENHRY and CDR2 SYGVKD. The CDR3 runs 13 residues. V shed 6 bases and J shed 8 bases, with 16 bases lying between them. CDR3 coding DNA: TGTGCCATCAGACAGAGGCCCCAGGAGGAAGCTTTCTTT. This gives the protein CAIRQRPQEEAFF.

The chain has TRBV15 and TRBJ2-6; D is undetermined. The germline V and J ends were trimmed by 1 base and 0 bases, with 10 bases remaining between them. CDR3 size: 17 residues. CDR1 is LNHNV, CDR2 YYDKDF, per germline (reference sequence). This CDR3 is CATSRAVQVSGANVLTF. The DNA for the CDR3 is TGTGCCACCAGCAGAGCGGTGCAGGTCTCTGGGGCCAACGTCCTGACTTTC. Using reference TRBV15 and TRBJ2-6 for the parts outside the CDR3, the full variable domain is DAMVIQNPRYQVTQFGKPVTLSCSQTLNHNVMYWYQQKSSQAPKLLFHYYDKDFNNEADTPDNFQSRRPNTSFCFLDIRSPGLGDTAMYLCATSRAVQVSGANVLTFGAGSRLTVL.

The chain joins TRBV12-5 to TRBJ2-1, with D perhaps assigned TRBD1 or TRBD2 (5 bases each). There are 17 residues in the CDR3. CDR1 and CDR2 (germline): LGHNT, FRNRAP. Trimming took 6 bases from V and 0 from J, leaving 18 bases between them. CDR3 protein: CASGTGAQAHSYNEQFF. The DNA for the CDR3 is TGTGCTAGTGGAACCGGGGCCCAGGCCCACTCCTACAATGAGCAGTTCTTC.

This clonotype came up a few times. This chain uses TRBV5-4 with TRBJ2-1; 14 nucleotides line up with TRBD2. The CDR3 has 15 residues. V dropped 7 bases and J dropped 6; count of bases not matched to a gene: 6. The germline gives CDR1 SGHNT, CDR2 YYREEE (reference sequence). Here the CDR3 reads CASGTSGRGVNEQFF. The CDR3 region has the DNA TGTGCCAGCGGGACTAGCGGGAGAGGGGTCAATGAGCAGTTCTTC.

This clonotype came up a few times. This chain links TRBV2 with TRBJ2-3; D remains ambiguous. Germline CDR1 is SNHLY and CDR2 is FYNNEI. The CDR3 runs 15 residues. The ends were cut back, 9 bases at V and 8 bases at J, with 24 bases in the middle. Here the CDR3 reads CASKNSDTVGGTQYF. CDR3 sequence (DNA): TGTGCCAGTAAAAACTCCGACACAGTAGGCGGTACGCAGTATTTT.

V gene TRBV4-1 combines with J gene TRBJ2-2; D call uncertain. Trimming stripped 2 bases from V and 6 bases from J, with 7 bases between. Germline V gene data show CDR1 as MGHRA and CDR2 as YSYEKL. The CDR3 contains 13 residues. The CDR3 protein is CASSQRGAGELFF. CDR3 nucleotides: TGCGCCAGCAGCCAACGAGGTGCCGGGGAGCTGTTTTTT.

The CDR3 is CSAGDRGNEQFF. DNA for the CDR3: TGCAGTGCTGGGGACAGGGGAAATGAGCAGTTCTTC. The chain recombines TRBV20-1 with TRBJ2-1, with 10 bases fitting TRBD1. The CDR3 covers 12 residues. Looked up from germline, CDR1 is DFQATT and CDR2 is SNEGSKA (reference sequence). Trimming at V came to 5 bases and at J to 7 bases, leaving 2 bases not matched to a gene.

The chain joins TRBV24-1 to TRBJ1-1; 7 bases align to TRBD1. V trimming: 3 bases; J trimming: 1 base; junction bases outside the gene matches: 1. Germline loops: CDR1 KGHDR, CDR2 SFDVKD. The CDR3 consists of 14 residues. The CDR3 protein is CATSDRDRNTEAFF. The CDR3 DNA sequence: TGTGCCACCAGTGATCGGGACAGGAACACTGAAGCTTTCTTT.

This clonotype was seen only a few times. The rearrangement links TRBV29-1 to TRBJ2-7, with D tentatively TRBD1 (5 bases). Trimming took 7 bases from V and 0 from J, leaving 19 bases between them. The CDR3 contains 15 residues. Germline assignment: CDR1 SQVTM and CDR2 ANQGSEA. The chain's CDR3 is CSAGAGRAASYEQYF. The CDR3 DNA reads TGCAGCGCTGGGGCTGGACGGGCTGCCTCCTACGAGCAGTACTTC.